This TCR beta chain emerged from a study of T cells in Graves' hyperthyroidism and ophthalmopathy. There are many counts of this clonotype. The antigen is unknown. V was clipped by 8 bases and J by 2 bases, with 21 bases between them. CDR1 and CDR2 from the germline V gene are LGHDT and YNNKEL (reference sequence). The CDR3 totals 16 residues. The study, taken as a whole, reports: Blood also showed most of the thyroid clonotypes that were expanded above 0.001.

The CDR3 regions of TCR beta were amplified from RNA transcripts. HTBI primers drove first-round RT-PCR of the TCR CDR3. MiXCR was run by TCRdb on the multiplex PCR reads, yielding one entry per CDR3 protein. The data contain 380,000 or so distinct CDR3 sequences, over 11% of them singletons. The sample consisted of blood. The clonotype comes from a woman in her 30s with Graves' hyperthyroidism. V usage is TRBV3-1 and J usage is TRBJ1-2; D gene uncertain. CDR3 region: CASGGVRITDNYGYTF. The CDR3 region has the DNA TGTGCCAGCGGCGGGGTCCGGATTACGGACAACTATGGCTACACCTTC.